A selection of T cell receptor beta chains follows, all from one sample in a study of beta chain features in type 1 diabetes. Produced via immunoSEQ multiplex PCR; TCRdb's table is partial and in-frame only. This table holds 860,000 or so clones, 17% found once. The sequencing input was naive CD4+ T cells from blood. Every receptor here comes from a woman aged 18 to 35 in good health. The CDR3 runs from the conserved cysteine through the conserved F or W. The D gene is left open where the match is weak. The size field is filled for only some rows; it gives once, few, many or a size class.

clone_size	v_call	j_call	d_call	cdr3_nt	cdr3_aa
few	TRBV4-1	TRBJ2-1	-	TGCGCCAGCAGCCAAGACGGCTGGCAGTTCTTC	CASSQDGWQFF
-	TRBV29-1	TRBJ2-7	TRBD2	TGCAGCGTCCGGGAACATCGACTAGCCGTCTACGAGCAGTACTTC	CSVREHRLAVYEQYF
-	TRBV28	TRBJ2-1	-	TGTGCCAGCAGTTTATCGGGGTACAATGAGCAGTTCTTC	CASSLSGYNEQFF
few	TRBV7-8	TRBJ2-7	TRBD1	TGTGCCAGCAGCTTCGACAGGGCCCACGAGCAGTACTTC	CASSFDRAHEQYF
-	TRBV7-2	TRBJ2-5	-	TGTGCCAGCAGCTTACCTGATTATATCCGGGAGACCCAGTACTTC	CASSLPDYIRETQYF
few	TRBV20-1	TRBJ2-7	TRBD2	TGCAGTGCGACTAGCCTCTACGAGCAGTACTTC	CSATSLYEQYF
few	TRBV18	TRBJ2-3	TRBD2	TGTGCCAGCTCACCACCCGGACTAGCGGGTACGCAGTATTTT	CASSPPGLAGTQYF
few	TRBV2	TRBJ2-2	TRBD2	TGTGCCAGCAGTGAGCGGGGACTAGGGTTAAACACCGGGGAGCTGTTTTTT	CASSERGLGLNTGELFF
few	TRBV7-2	TRBJ2-7	TRBD2	TGTGCCAGCAGCTTAGGGGGACTAGCGGGAGTCGAGCAGTACTTC	CASSLGGLAGVEQYF
-	TRBV7-2	TRBJ2-4	-	TGTGCCAGCAGCTCTCGCCCGGGGCTGGACATTCAGTACTTC	CASSSRPGLDIQYF
-	TRBV7-9	TRBJ2-3	TRBD1	TGTGCCAGCAGCCAAGGGACAGGGTCAGGTACGCAGTATTTT	CASSQGTGSGTQYF
-	TRBV7-9	TRBJ1-1	-	TGTGCCAGCAGCTTAAAAAACACTGAAGCTTTCTTT	CASSLKNTEAFF
few	TRBV19	TRBJ2-2	TRBD2	TGTGCCAGTAGCCTTACTAGCGTTCGCACCGGGGAGCTGTTTTTT	CASSLTSVRTGELFF
few	TRBV28	TRBJ1-1	-	TGTGCCAGCAATAGTCCGGGGGGAGGAAGCACTGAAGCTTTCTTT	CASNSPGGGSTEAFF
-	TRBV7-9	TRBJ1-2	-	TGTGCCAGCAGCTTAAATGGGGTTTTCACTAACTATGGCTACACCTTC	CASSLNGVFTNYGYTF
once	TRBV4-2	TRBJ2-5	-	TGTGCCAGCAGCCAAGATTTCCTAGCCGGAGAGACCCAGTACTTC	CASSQDFLAGETQYF
-	TRBV28	TRBJ1-3	-	TGTGCCAGCAGTTTAGGGACTGCCGGAAACACCATATATTTT	CASSLGTAGNTIYF
-	TRBV4-3	TRBJ2-1	TRBD2	TGCGCCAGCAGCCAAGAAGGGTATGGGACTAGCGGCCTCAATGAGCAGTTCTTC	CASSQEGYGTSGLNEQFF
once	TRBV5-1	TRBJ1-2	TRBD1	TGCGCCAGCAGCTTGACAGGGGGCTTAGACTATGGCTACACCTTC	CASSLTGGLDYGYTF
few	TRBV5-4	TRBJ2-7	-	TGTGCCAGCAGCTTTGGGGCTAGCTACGAGCAGTACTTC	CASSFGASYEQYF
few	TRBV9	TRBJ2-3	TRBD2	TGTGCCAGCAGCGTAGGGACATTTAGCGGGAGGCCGGAAACGCAGTATTTT	CASSVGTFSGRPETQYF
-	TRBV7-2	TRBJ2-3	-	TGTGCCAGCAGCTACCGGAGGGTCCGCACAGATACGCAGTATTTT	CASSYRRVRTDTQYF
-	TRBV2	TRBJ1-5	-	TGTGCCAGCAGGGGGAGAGAAAAAGGGTGGTTTCAGCCCCAGCATTTT	CASRGREKGWFQPQHF
-	TRBV4-3	TRBJ2-5	-	TGCGCCAGCAGCCAAGTTAAAACAGGACATGTTTCGGAGACCCAGTACTTC	CASSQVKTGHVSETQYF
few	TRBV11-2	TRBJ2-1	TRBD2	TGTGCCAGCAGCAGACTAGCGGGAGTAGGAGAGCAGTTCTTC	CASSRLAGVGEQFF
once	TRBV19	TRBJ2-1	TRBD2	TGTGCCAGTAGTGCGGGACTAGCGGGACACAATGAGCAGTTCTTC	CASSAGLAGHNEQFF
-	TRBV6-1	TRBJ2-7	-	TGTGCCAGCAGTCAGCGCCGCCAGGGCTACGAGCAGTACTTC	CASSQRRQGYEQYF
-	TRBV14	TRBJ2-5	-	TGTGCCAGCAGCCAAGGTCGGTCTTTAGCGGTCCAAGAGACCCAGTACTTC	CASSQGRSLAVQETQYF
-	TRBV5-6	TRBJ2-2	-	TGTGCCAGCAGCTTGGGGCTTTTCACCGGGGAGCTGTTTTTT	CASSLGLFTGELFF